What follows describes a single TCR beta chain. Amplification of TCR beta CDR3 regions was performed using RNA transcripts as template. The TCR CDR3 was amplified in a first-round RT-PCR using the HTBI primer set. TCRdb re-called the multiplex PCR reads with MiXCR, one entry per CDR3 protein. The sample contains 130,000 to 150,000 distinct CDR3 sequences, approximately 20% of which appear only once. This entry belongs to a study of T cells in Graves' hyperthyroidism and ophthalmopathy. The V gene's germline CDR1 is MNHEY and CDR2 SMNVEV (reference sequence). V was pared by 0 bases and J by 10 bases, with 7 bases of the junction left unmatched. CDR3 length: 15 residues.

Sequencing was carried out using blood. This sequence originates from a woman aged 45-65 years with Graves' hyperthyroidism that later progressed to Graves' ophthalmopathy. The V gene is TRBV27, the J gene TRBJ1-4; TRBD1 matches 8 bases. The CDR3 nucleotides are TGTGCCAGCAGTTTATCGAGGGCAGGGGGCCGAAAACTGTTTTTT. This sequence encodes CASSLSRAGGRKLFF.